This entry features one T cell receptor (beta chain) sequence. Its target is unknown. The sample originates from a study of identifying expanded T cells in peripheral blood. No infections or other immune events were documented during collection. The method was immunoSEQ multiplex PCR; TCRdb's version includes in-frame clones alone and lacks a portion of them. The sample has more than 85,000 clones, about 88% seen once. Study-wide results and caveats: Across healthy donors, higher total template counts meant significantly greater approximately two-week count variance. About 1.2 clones differed between technical replicates, versus about 15 and 19 over time.

Germline V gives CDR1 MRHNA, CDR2 SNTAGT. The CDR3 spans 12 residues. V lost 4 bases to trimming and J lost 4 bases, with 4 bases between them. This chain connects TRBV6-4 to TRBJ2-2; D unresolved. Material for sequencing was blood. The clonotype comes from a person aged 18 to 69 in good health. CDR3 nucleotides: TGTGCCAGCAGTGGCGGCACCGGGGAGCTGTTTTTT. It codes for CASSGGTGELFF.